This record concerns one T cell receptor beta chain sequence. Germline values: CDR1 SGHRS, CDR2 YFSETQ. J gave up 5 bases and V 2 bases, and 14 bases lay outside the gene matches. The CDR3 extends over 18 amino acids. This specimen comes from a study of cytomegalovirus exposure and HLA in healthy donors. The PCR ran on 60 Vbeta and 13 Jbeta primers. Libraries were prepared by immunoSEQ multiplex PCR; TCRdb keeps only in-frame clonotypes and omits some of them. Altogether roughly 110,000 clones are present, 65% to 90% being singletons, with the ten largest covering 1.5% to 2%. The gene calls are TRBV5-1 and TRBJ1-1; 11 bases line up with TRBD1. The receptor's source is a man over 45 in good health and CMV-seronegative. The material sequenced was PBMCs. The CDR3 sequence is CASSLRTLGQGEETEAFF. The CDR3 DNA follows: TGCGCCAGCAGCTTACGGACCCTGGGACAGGGGGAGGAAACTGAAGCTTTCTTT.